A single T cell receptor beta chain is shown here with its context. A much larger clonotype is one base distant, so this may be a read error. The use of a sample-barcoded 5' primer and a J-beta primer mix characterized a second PCR of 7 to 11 cycles. Via MiXCR, TCRdb re-called the 5' RACE reads, giving one row per CDR3 protein. This sample yields about 1.5 million distinct CDR3 sequences, of which roughly 40% are seen a single time; 7.9% belongs to the top ten. Germline V gene data show CDR1 as SEHNR and CDR2 as FQNEAQ (reference sequence). This CDR3 has 14 amino acids. Trimming stripped 6 bases from V and 7 bases from J, with 19 bases between. The data were obtained in a study of blood T cells in healthy people across ages.

The clonotype originates from a woman aged 18-29 years in good health. What was sequenced was blood. The chain couples TRBV7-9 to TRBJ2-7; D gene ambiguous. In DNA form, the CDR3 reads TGTGCCAGCAGTCCCCGGGTCTTGAACCATGAGCAGTACTTC. Translated, it gives CASSPRVLNHEQYF.